The present TCR beta chain was sequenced within a study of blood T cell repertoires in COVID-19. As for the study in general: Donors in the United States, Italy and Spain gave samples during acute or convalescent COVID-19. T cells, B-cell-depleted T cells, or PBMCs supplied cDNA or gDNA.

This CDR3 is built from 16 residues. The germline V gene encodes CDR1 SEHNR and CDR2 FQNEAQ (reference sequence). J gave up 8 bases and V 5 bases, and 13 bases lay outside the gene matches. Seattle cases were enrolled at active infection and followed longitudinally. Clones were read by immunoSEQ multiplex PCR, and TCRdb kept only the in-frame ones, dropping some. The table shows about 250,000 clones, with about 82% occurring only once. The chain is built from TRBV7-9 and TRBJ1-3; 9 bases match TRBD1. The sample comprised peripheral blood. This receptor was identified in a woman of 80 years or more with COVID-19, enrolled during active disease. This CDR3 is CASSPARDRARDTIYF. The CDR3 coding sequence is TGTGCCAGCAGCCCGGCCCGGGACAGGGCGAGGGACACCATATATTTT.